Described below is a single T cell receptor beta chain sequence and its context. No antigen is known for it. No clone much larger than this one lies a single base away; base qualities are absent. The CDR3 regions of human TCRbeta chains were analyzed by immunosequencing. The original methods were these. TCRs in the repertoires were matched against a reference library of SARS-CoV-2-specific TCRs that had been generated with the MIRA antigen-specificity platform. Breadth was defined as the fraction of unique TCRs that were SARS-CoV-2-associated. Depth was defined as the fraction of total T cells that were SARS-CoV-2-associated. Using the MIRA data, every spike-specific TCR was mapped to the spike region that the TCR reacted to and assigned to either a CD4 or a CD8 class. Log10-transformed breadth and depth values were compared by one-way ANOVA with Sidak's multiple comparisons tests. TCRdb limited this immuneACCESS table to in-frame rearrangements with V and J called. A share of clones is missing; checked studies link under half to unresolved V genes, and the rest is unexplained. V and J calls and clone size are as listed in that table; D and trimming were resolved from the DNA. The sample contains 150,000 to 200,000 clones, about 94% of them found a single time. Of the sample, over 7.5% is held by the ten largest clones.

The record originates from a study of T cell responses to AZD1222 COVID-19 vaccine (dated by TCRdb to the early 2020s). About the investigation overall: AZD1222 recipients given second doses at about 4 weeks or at about 12 weeks were pooled, since spike-specific TCR depth and breadth were not found to differ between the two schedules. Trial participants were enrolled by age into subgroups of 18-55, 56-69 and 70-plus years, and 148, 28 and 57 TCR-sequenced participants, respectively, were included in these subgroups. TCR sequencing covered 230 to 250 trial participants: 200 to 220 given two doses of AZD1222 and 26 given two doses of MenACWY control vaccine. Overall study results and their limits: Because no day 14 peak-response samples were available, the repertoires could be characterized only after the peak T cell response. Conclusions about previously exposed vaccinees were limited because only 6 or 7 AZD1222 recipients were SARS-CoV-2 seropositive at baseline. Reportedly, almost half of the unique spike-specific TCRs recognized epitopes lying outside the regions that are mutated in the B.1.351 and B.1.1.7 variants. CD4 TCRs associated with the vaccine covered the entire spike protein, and the dominant responses were in regions 160-218 and 743-854. Most participants were white British and females outnumbered males, and the authors suggested that clonal diversity may have been underestimated. A significant rise in spike-specific TCR breadth and depth was observed after two AZD1222 doses relative to day 0 and relative to MenACWY recipients. In the small 56-69-year group, the increase in depth fell short of significance, most likely because of low power.

The CDR3 has 15 amino acids, counting the end cysteine and phenylalanine. Only the CDR3 DNA is retained, 45 bases long and in frame from the first base. Trimming at the junction amounts to 0 bases on V and 3 bases on J, and the germline ends lie 12 bases apart. In the germline V gene, CDR1 corresponds to SGHAT and CDR2 to FQNNGV. The sample's time point, from its label and the paper: baseline before first vaccination. The vaccinee samples were drawn from two UK trials, COV001 and COV002, one of which was a single-blind randomized controlled phase 2/3 trial testing AZD1222 (ChAdOx1 nCoV-19) in healthy adults. Trial participant PBMC samples were collected at day 0 and day 28 after the second dose for TCRbeta chain sequencing.

Sequenced here: peripheral blood, sampled on day 0 of AZD1222 vaccination. This sequence was found in an adult in good health. The chain links TRBV11-2 with TRBJ2-7; tentative D gene TRBD2, with 5 bases matching. CDR3 sequence: CASSLDGLTYYEQYF. The nucleotide sequence reads as follows: TGTGCCAGCAGCTTAGATGGACTGACGTACTACGAGCAGTACTTC.